Below are 15 T cell receptor beta chains sequenced from a single sample in a study of blood T cell repertoires in COVID-19. Measured with immunoSEQ multiplex PCR; TCRdb has only the in-frame clones, and not every one. The repertoire holds roughly 160,000 clones, with roughly 84% as singletons. The material sequenced was peripheral blood. The receptors here all came from a man in his forties with acute or convalescent COVID-19.

The chain recombines TRBV19 with TRBJ1-2; the D gene is possibly TRBD1 (6 bases). The CDR3 has 14 residues. Trimming removed 6 bases at V and 4 bases at J, with 15 bases between. Per the germline V gene, CDR1 is LNHDA and CDR2 is SQIVND (reference sequence). For the CDR3, the DNA is TGTGCCAGTAGCGTCAGGGGCTTGGGCTATGGCTACACCTTC. Amino acids: CASSVRGLGYGYTF.

The chain combines TRBV29-1 with TRBJ2-7; a possible D gene is TRBD2 (6 bases). The germline V gene encodes CDR1 SQVTM and CDR2 ANQGSEA. V was clipped by 6 bases and J by 3 bases, with 18 bases between them. The CDR3 runs to 14 residues. The DNA for the CDR3 is TGCAGCGTCAACGGCGGGACCACCAACTACGAGCAGTACTTC. This gives the protein CSVNGGTTNYEQYF.

J is TRBJ1-3 and V is TRBV6-5, with TRBD1 matching 8 bases. Germline V lookup: CDR1 MNHEY, CDR2 SVGAGI. The junction had 9 bases not matched to a gene; V was cut back by 11 bases and J by 9 bases. This CDR3 is 12 amino acids long. CDR3: CAAAETGVTIYF. CDR3 coding DNA: TGTGCCGCGGCCGAGACAGGGGTCACCATATATTTT.

The CDR3 sequence: CASSPYSGGYNEQFF. The CDR3 region has the DNA TGTGCCAGCAGCCCCTATAGCGGGGGATACAATGAGCAGTTCTTC. The V and J genes are TRBV9 and TRBJ2-1; 9 bases line up with TRBD2. This CDR3 has 15 residues. The ends lost 4 bases at V and 4 bases at J; junction bases unmatched: 6. Germline assignment: CDR1 SGDLS and CDR2 YYNGEE.

A few counts support this clone. This chain uses TRBV14 with TRBJ2-7, with 9 bases identical to TRBD1. This CDR3 region has 15 residues. V trimming: 3 bases; J trimming: 5 bases; junction bases outside the gene matches: 8. CDR1 and CDR2 (germline): SGHDN, FVKESK. This chain's CDR3 is CASSHPGQGLNEQYF. CDR3 DNA sequence: TGTGCCAGCAGCCATCCGGGACAGGGATTAAACGAGCAGTACTTC.

This clone was seen a single time. The chain links TRBV6-5 to TRBJ1-2; TRBD1 agrees at 7 bases. V lost 4 bases, J lost 8 bases, and 10 bases stayed unmatched. Germline V gene lookup returns CDR1 MNHEY and CDR2 SVGAGI. The CDR3 runs to 14 residues. The CDR3 DNA sequence: TGTGCCAGCAGTTCGGGGACAGCCGGAGGAGGCTACACCTTC. Encoded protein: CASSSGTAGGGYTF.

This clone was picked up one time. The V gene is TRBV2, the J gene TRBJ2-7, with D possibly matching TRBD2 (6 bases). CDR3 length equals 13 residues. V was shortened by 6 bases and J by 5 bases, with 14 bases between the two germline ends. CDR1 is SNHLY and CDR2 is FYNNEI in the germline V gene. The chain's CDR3 is CASSVTSYHEQYF. Here the CDR3 DNA reads TGTGCCAGCAGCGTCACTAGCTACCACGAGCAGTACTTC.

DNA of the CDR3: TGTGCCAGTACCCCGCAGGGGGGTACCGGGGAGCTGTTTTTT. Protein: CASTPQGGTGELFF. The chain is built from TRBV19 and TRBJ2-2; D may be TRBD1 (7 bases). V lost 7 bases and J lost 5, with 14 bases in between. CDR3 length equals 14 residues. CDR1 is LNHDA and CDR2 is SQIVND in the germline V gene (reference sequence). Full variable domain (remainder filled in from reference TRBV19 and TRBJ2-2): DGGITQSPKYLFRKEGQNVTLSCEQNLNHDAMYWYRQDPGQGLRLIYYSQIVNDFQKGDIAEGYSVSREKKESFPLTVTSAQKNPTAFYLCASTPQGGTGELFFGEGSRLTVL.

The V gene is TRBV18, the J gene TRBJ1-2; D is possibly TRBD1 (5 bases). This CDR3 has 18 amino acids. V lost 3 bases to trimming and J lost 6 bases, with 26 bases between them. Germline values: CDR1 KGHSH, CDR2 LQKENI. As DNA, the CDR3 is TGTGCCAGCTCACCCCCAGGGCTCTCCCGGTCAGGGATTGATGGCTACACCTTC. As protein: CASSPPGLSRSGIDGYTF.

This sequence joins TRBV5-4 and TRBJ2-5; TRBD1 matches 8 bases. CDR3 size: 16 residues. V gave up 4 bases and J gave up 2 bases; unmatched junction bases: 10. Germline V lookup: CDR1 SGHNT, CDR2 YYREEE (reference sequence). In DNA form, the CDR3 reads TGTGCCAGCAGCGATGGACAGGGCGGATTACAAGAGACCCAGTACTTC. Amino acids: CASSDGQGGLQETQYF. The complete variable domain, with remaining parts taken from reference TRBV5-4 and TRBJ2-5, reads ETGVTQSPTHLIKTRGQQVTLRCSSQSGHNTVSWYQQALGQGPQFIFQYYREEENGRGNFPPRFSGLQFPNYSSELNVNALELDDSALYLCASSDGQGGLQETQYFGPGTRLLVL.

This clone came up once. V usage is TRBV3-1 (or the pseudogene TRBV3-2) and J usage is TRBJ2-7, with a weak D call TRBD1 (5 bases). V lost 1 base, J lost 6 bases, and 16 bases lay in between. The CDR3 is 15 residues long. Germline values: CDR1 LGHDT, CDR2 YNNKEL (reference sequence). The CDR3 protein is CASSQGWAGHPEQYF. DNA for the CDR3: TGTGCCAGCAGCCAAGGTTGGGCAGGGCATCCCGAGCAGTACTTC.

The chain recombines TRBV5-5 with TRBJ1-1; no clear D gene. V was pared by 2 bases and J by 5 bases, with 13 bases between. The CDR3 extends over 14 amino acids. CDR1 and CDR2 (germline): SGHKS, YYEKEE (reference sequence). The CDR3 sequence is CASSFARSGTEAFF. The CDR3 region has the DNA TGTGCCAGCAGCTTCGCGAGGAGCGGGACTGAAGCTTTCTTT.

V gene TRBV11-2 combines with J gene TRBJ2-7; D possibly corresponds to TRBD1 (6 bases). The CDR3 runs 14 residues. V lost 3 bases and J 1 base, leaving 10 bases between the germline ends. The germline V gene encodes CDR1 SGHAT and CDR2 FQNNGV. The CDR3 DNA follows: TGTGCCAGCAGCTTGTACAGGGAGTCCTACGAGCAGTACTTC. Translation gives CASSLYRESYEQYF.

With regard to this clone: This sample includes further DNA sequences coding for the same CDR3. This chain joins TRBV19 and TRBJ1-6; 9 nucleotides align to TRBD1. Germline-derived CDR1 and CDR2 are LNHDA and SQIVND (reference sequence). J gave up 9 bases and V 6 bases, and 9 bases lay outside the gene matches. This CDR3 is 15 amino acids long. For the CDR3, the DNA is TGTGCCAGTAGCGAGGGGACAGGGTGGGGTTCACCCCTCCACTTT. Protein sequence: CASSEGTGWGSPLHF.

J is TRBJ1-1 and V is TRBV6-5; 7 bases fit TRBD1. With V trimmed by 4 bases and J by 0 bases, 8 bases remained unmatched. Per the germline V gene, CDR1 is MNHEY and CDR2 is SVGAGI. This CDR3 comprises 16 residues. The CDR3 spells CASSSSGTAMNTEAFF. CDR3 DNA sequence: TGTGCCAGCAGTTCGTCCGGGACAGCTATGAACACTGAAGCTTTCTTT.